The sample holds a few counts of the clone carrying this TCR beta chain. What it binds is unknown. The sample comes from a study of T-cell memory formation after mild COVID-19. The CDR3 loop spans 13 amino acids. CDR1 is SGHVS and CDR2 is FQNEAQ in the germline V gene. The germline V and J ends were trimmed by 6 bases and 4 bases, with 9 bases remaining between them. A single record per CDR3 protein comes from TCRdb applying MiXCR to the 5' RACE reads. In the table there are under 300,000 distinct CDR3 sequences, approximately 9% of which are singletons. General study results and limits: Clones that contracted from day 15 to 85 were balanced CD4/CD8, while later expanders leaned CD4+.

The chain employs TRBV7-8 and TRBJ1-4; unclear D gene. The sequenced sample was PBMCs or a T cell subset sorted from them (not recorded which). The source is a man between 18 and 35 years old who had mild COVID-19 (a few samples of this study predate the infection). Cell type and time point are not known. The CDR3 DNA is TGTGCCAGCAGGCCCAGGTTTAATGAAAAACTGTTTTTT. This encodes CASRPRFNEKLFF.